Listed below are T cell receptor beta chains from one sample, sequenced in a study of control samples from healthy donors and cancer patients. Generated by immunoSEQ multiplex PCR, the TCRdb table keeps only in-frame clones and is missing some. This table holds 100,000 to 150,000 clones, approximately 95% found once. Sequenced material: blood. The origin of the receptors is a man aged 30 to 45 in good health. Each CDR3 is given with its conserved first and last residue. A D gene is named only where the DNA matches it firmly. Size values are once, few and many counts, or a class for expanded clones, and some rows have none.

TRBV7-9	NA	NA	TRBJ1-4	TGTGCCAGCAGTCTGACGACGGCCCAGGGGGAAAAACTGTTTTTT	CASSLTTAQGEKLFF
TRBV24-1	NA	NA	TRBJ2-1	TGTGCCACCAGTTCGAGGGAGAGCTACAATGAGCAGTTCTTC	CATSSRESYNEQFF
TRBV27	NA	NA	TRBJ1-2	TGTGCCAGCAGTTCCTGGCAGGACTCCTATGGCTACACCTTC	CASSSWQDSYGYTF
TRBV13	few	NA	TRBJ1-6	TGTGCCAGCAGCTTATGGCGATTCGCTGGGGATTCACCCCTCCACTTT	CASSLWRFAGDSPLHF
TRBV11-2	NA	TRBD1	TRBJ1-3	TGTGCCAGCAGCTTTCCGACAGGGGAAGCTGGAAACACCATATATTTT	CASSFPTGEAGNTIYF
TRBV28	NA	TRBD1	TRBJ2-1	TGTGCCAGCAGTTACTCCGGGACAGGGGGGTACAATGAGCAGTTCTTC	CASSYSGTGGYNEQFF
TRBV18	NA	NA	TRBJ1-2	TGTGCCAGCTCACGCGACGGGAACTATGGCTACACCTTC	CASSRDGNYGYTF
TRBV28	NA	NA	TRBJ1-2	TGTGCCAGCAGCCCGACAGCGAACTATGGCTACACCTTC	CASSPTANYGYTF
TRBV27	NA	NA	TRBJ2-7	TGTGCCAGCAGTCTCCTCGACAGAGCCTACGAGCAGTACTTC	CASSLLDRAYEQYF
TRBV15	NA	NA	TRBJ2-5	TGTGCCACCAGCAGAGAGAGGGGACCTGGGGAGACCCAGTACTTC	CATSRERGPGETQYF
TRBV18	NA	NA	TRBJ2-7	TGTGCCAGCTCAGACACAGGATCGAACTCCTACGAGCAGTACTTC	CASSDTGSNSYEQYF